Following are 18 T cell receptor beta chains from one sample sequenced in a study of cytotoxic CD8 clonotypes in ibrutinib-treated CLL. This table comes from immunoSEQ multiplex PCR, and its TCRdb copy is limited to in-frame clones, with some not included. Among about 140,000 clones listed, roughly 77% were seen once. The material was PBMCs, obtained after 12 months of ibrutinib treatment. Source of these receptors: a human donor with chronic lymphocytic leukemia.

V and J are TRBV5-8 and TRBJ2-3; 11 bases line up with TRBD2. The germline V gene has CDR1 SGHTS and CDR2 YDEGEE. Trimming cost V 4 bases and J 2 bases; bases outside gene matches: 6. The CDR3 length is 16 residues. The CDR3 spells CASSPGLADTTDTQYF. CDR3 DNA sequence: TGTGCCAGCAGCCCGGGACTAGCGGATACCACAGATACGCAGTATTTT.

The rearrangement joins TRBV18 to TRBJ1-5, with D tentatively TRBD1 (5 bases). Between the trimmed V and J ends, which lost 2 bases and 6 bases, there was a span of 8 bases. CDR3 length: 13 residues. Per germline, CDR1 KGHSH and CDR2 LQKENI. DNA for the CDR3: TGTGCCAGCTCACCAGGAGGGACTCAGCCCCAGCATTTT. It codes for CASSPGGTQPQHF. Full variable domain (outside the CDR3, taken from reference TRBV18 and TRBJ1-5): NAGVMQNPRHLVRRRGQEARLRCSPMKGHSHVYWYRQLPEEGLKFMVYLQKENIIDESGMPKERFSAEFPKEGPSILRIQQVVRGDSAAYFCASSPGGTQPQHFGDGTRLSIL.

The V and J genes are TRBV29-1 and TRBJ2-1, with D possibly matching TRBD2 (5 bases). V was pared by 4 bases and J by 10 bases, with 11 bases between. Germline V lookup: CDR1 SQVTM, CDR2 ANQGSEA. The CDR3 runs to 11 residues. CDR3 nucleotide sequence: TGCAGCGTTGCCAGCGGCAACGAGCAGTTCTTC. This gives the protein CSVASGNEQFF.

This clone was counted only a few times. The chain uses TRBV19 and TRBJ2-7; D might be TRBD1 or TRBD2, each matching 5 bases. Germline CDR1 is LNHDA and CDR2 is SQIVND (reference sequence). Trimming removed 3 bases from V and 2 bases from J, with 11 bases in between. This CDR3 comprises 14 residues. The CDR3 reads CASSIRDGPYEQYF. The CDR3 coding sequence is TGTGCCAGTAGTATCCGGGACGGTCCCTACGAGCAGTACTTC.

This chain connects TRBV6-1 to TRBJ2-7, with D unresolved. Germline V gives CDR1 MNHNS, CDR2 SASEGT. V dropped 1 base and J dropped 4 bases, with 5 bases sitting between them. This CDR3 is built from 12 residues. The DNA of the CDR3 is TGTGCCAGCAGTGAAGTGTTGTACGAGCAGTACTTC. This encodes CASSEVLYEQYF.

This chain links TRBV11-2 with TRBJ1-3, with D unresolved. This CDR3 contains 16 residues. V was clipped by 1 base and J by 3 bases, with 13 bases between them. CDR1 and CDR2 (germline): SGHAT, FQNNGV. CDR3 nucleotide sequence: TGTGCCAGCAGCTTAGCTATGGGAGTGGTTGGAAACACCATATATTTT. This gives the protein CASSLAMGVVGNTIYF.

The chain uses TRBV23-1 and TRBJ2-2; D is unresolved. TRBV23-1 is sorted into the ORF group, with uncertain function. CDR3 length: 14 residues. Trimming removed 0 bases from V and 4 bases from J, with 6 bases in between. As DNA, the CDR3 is TGCGCCAGCAGTCAATCGAGGAGCACCGGGGAGCTGTTTTTT. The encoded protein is CASSQSRSTGELFF.

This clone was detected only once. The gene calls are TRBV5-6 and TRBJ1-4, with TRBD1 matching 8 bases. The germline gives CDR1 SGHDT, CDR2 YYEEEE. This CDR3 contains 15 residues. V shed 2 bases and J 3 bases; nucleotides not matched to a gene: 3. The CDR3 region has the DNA TGTGCCAGCAGCTTAACAGGGGGATCTAATGAAAAACTGTTTTTT. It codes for CASSLTGGSNEKLFF.

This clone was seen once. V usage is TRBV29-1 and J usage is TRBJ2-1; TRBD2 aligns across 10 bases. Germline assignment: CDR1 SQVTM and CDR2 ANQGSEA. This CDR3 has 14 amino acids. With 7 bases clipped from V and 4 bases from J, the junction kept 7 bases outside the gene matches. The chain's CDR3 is CSAARTSGYNEQFF. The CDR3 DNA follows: TGCAGCGCCGCCAGGACTAGCGGATACAATGAGCAGTTCTTC.

The CDR3 coding sequence is TGTGCCATCAGTGACTACACTAGCGGTACCTACAATGAGCAGTTCTTC. Translated: CAISDYTSGTYNEQFF. The chain carries TRBV10-3 and TRBJ2-1, with TRBD2 identical over 8 bases. Germline CDR1 ENHRY, CDR2 SYGVKD. The ends lost 3 bases at V and 2 bases at J; junction bases unmatched: 6. This CDR3 is 16 amino acids long.

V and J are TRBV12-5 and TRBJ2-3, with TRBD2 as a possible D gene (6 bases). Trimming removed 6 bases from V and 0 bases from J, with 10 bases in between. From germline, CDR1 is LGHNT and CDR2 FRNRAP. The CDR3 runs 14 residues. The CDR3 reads CASGRTISTDTQYF. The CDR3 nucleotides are TGTGCTAGTGGCAGGACTATAAGCACAGATACGCAGTATTTT.

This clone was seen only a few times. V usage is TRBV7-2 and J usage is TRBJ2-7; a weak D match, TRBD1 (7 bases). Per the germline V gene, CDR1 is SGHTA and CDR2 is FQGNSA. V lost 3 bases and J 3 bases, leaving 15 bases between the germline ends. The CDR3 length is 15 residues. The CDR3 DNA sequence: TGTGCCAGCAGCTTGGGGGGACAGAAAAACTACGAGCAGTACTTC. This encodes CASSLGGQKNYEQYF.

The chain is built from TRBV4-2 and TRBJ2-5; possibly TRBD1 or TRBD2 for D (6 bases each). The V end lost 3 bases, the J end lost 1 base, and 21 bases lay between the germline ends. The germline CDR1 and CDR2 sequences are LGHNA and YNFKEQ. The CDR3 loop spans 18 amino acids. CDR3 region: CASSQRSGAISLQETQYF. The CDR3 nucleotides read TGTGCCAGCAGCCAGCGCTCGGGGGCTATTAGCCTCCAAGAGACCCAGTACTTC.

In nucleotides, the CDR3 is TGTGCCAGCTTATCCACGTCCGGGACAGATAATTCACCCCTCCACTTT. Its protein product is CASLSTSGTDNSPLHF. The chain has TRBV18 and TRBJ1-6; 7 nucleotides line up with TRBD1. V dropped 7 bases and J dropped 5; count of bases not matched to a gene: 11. Germline V gene data show CDR1 as KGHSH and CDR2 as LQKENI. The CDR3 spans 16 residues.

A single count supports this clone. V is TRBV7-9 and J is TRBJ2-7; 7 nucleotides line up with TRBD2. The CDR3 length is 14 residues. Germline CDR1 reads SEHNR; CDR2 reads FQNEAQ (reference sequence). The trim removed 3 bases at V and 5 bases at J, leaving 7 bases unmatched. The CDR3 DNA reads TGTGCCAGCAGCTTCACTCCAGCGGGAAACGAGCAGTACTTC. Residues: CASSFTPAGNEQYF.

The CDR3: CASSPQAFPIEAFF. CDR3 nucleotides: TGTGCCAGCAGTCCGCAGGCCTTCCCCATTGAAGCTTTCTTT. The genes are TRBV27 and TRBJ1-1; D not resolved. The germline gives CDR1 MNHEY, CDR2 SMNVEV (reference sequence). Trimming cost V 5 bases and J 7 bases, with 17 bases left between them. CDR3 length: 14 amino acids.

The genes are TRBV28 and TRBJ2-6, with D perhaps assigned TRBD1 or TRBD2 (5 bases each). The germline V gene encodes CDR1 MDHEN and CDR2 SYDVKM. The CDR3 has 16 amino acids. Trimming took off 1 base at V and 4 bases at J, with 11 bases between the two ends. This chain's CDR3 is CASSLLWGSGANVLTF. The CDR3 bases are TGTGCCAGCAGTTTATTGTGGGGGTCCGGGGCCAACGTCCTGACTTTC.

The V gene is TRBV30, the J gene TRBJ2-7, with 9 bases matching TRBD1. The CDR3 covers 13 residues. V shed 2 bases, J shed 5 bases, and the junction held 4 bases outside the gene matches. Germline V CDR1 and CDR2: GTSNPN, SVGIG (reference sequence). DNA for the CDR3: TGTGCCTGGAGTTCGACAGGGGGGGACGAGCAGTACTTC. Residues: CAWSSTGGDEQYF.